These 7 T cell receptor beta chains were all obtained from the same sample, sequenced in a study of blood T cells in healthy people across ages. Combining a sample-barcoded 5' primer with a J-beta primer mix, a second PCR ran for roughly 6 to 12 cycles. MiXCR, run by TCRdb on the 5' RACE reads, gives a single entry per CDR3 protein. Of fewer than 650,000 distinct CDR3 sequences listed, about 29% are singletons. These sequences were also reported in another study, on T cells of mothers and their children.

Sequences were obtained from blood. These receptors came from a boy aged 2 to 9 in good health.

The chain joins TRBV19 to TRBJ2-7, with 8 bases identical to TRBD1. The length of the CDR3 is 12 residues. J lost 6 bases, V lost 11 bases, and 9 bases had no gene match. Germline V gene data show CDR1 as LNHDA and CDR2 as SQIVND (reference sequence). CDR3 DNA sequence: TGTGCCTCAAGACAGGGGTCTCTCGAGCAGTACTTC. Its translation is CASRQGSLEQYF.

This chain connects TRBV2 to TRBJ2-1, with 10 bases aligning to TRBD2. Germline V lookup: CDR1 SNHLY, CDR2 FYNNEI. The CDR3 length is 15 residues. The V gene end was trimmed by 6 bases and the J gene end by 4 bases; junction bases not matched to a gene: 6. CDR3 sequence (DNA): TGTGCCAGCAGGGCTAGCGGGGGACGATACAATGAGCAGTTCTTC. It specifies CASRASGGRYNEQFF.

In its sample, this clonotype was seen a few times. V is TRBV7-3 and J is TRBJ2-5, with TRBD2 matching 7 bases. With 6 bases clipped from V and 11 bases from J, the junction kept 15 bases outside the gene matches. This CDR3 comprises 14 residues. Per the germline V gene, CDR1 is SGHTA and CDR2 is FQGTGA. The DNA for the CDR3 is TGTGCCAGCAGTCCATCGGCGGGGGTGGGTGAGCAGTACTTC. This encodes CASSPSAGVGEQYF.

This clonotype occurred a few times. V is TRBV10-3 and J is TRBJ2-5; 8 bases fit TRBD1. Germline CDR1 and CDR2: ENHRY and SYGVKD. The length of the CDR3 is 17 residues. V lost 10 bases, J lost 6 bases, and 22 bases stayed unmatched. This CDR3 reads CATRGGATDRGVQTQYF. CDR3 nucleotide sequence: TGTGCCACGCGGGGCGGAGCCACCGACAGGGGTGTACAGACCCAGTACTTC.

As DNA, the CDR3 is TGCGCCAGCAGCCAGTCCTCCGGCAGGGAATCCTACGAGCAGTACTTC. Translating gives CASSQSSGRESYEQYF. The chain recombines TRBV4-1 with TRBJ2-7, with D perhaps TRBD1 (5 bases). Trimming took 3 bases from V and 1 from J, leaving 16 bases between them. The CDR3 covers 16 residues. CDR1 and CDR2 (germline): MGHRA, YSYEKL.

CDR3 bases: TGTGCCAGCAGCTTAGGGGGACACCTCTCCTACGAGCAGTACTTC. It yields the protein CASSLGGHLSYEQYF. The chain recombines TRBV7-2 with TRBJ2-7, with D possibly TRBD1 on 6 matching bases. CDR3 size: 15 residues. The ends were cut back, 1 base at V and 0 bases at J, with 10 bases in the middle. Germline-derived CDR1 and CDR2 are SGHTA and FQGNSA.

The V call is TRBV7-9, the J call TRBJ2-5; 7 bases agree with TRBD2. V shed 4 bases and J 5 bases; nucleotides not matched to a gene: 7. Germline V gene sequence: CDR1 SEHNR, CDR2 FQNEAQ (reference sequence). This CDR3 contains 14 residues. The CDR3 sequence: CASSSFGRLETQYF. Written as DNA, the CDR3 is TGTGCCAGCAGCTCCTTCGGGAGGCTGGAGACCCAGTACTTC.